The subject of this entry is one T cell receptor (beta chain). No antigen is known for it. The data belong to a study of cytomegalovirus exposure and HLA in healthy donors. Regarding the study as a whole: An analysis that came later showed most CMV-associated TCR beta chains appearing HLA-restricted. Fewer N-insertions (relative to the roughly 700-donor mean) were reportedly seen in an Asian-associated ancestry cluster in a later analysis. TCR beta sequences reportedly predicted the HLA-A and HLA-B alleles of most subjects accurately.

The ends were cut back, 4 bases at V and 4 bases at J, with 22 bases in the middle. The V gene's germline CDR1 is GTSNPN and CDR2 SVGIG (reference sequence). The CDR3 loop spans 16 amino acids. Primers for the PCR totalled 60 Vbeta and 13 Jbeta. TCRdb's copy holds only in-frame clones and misses some; the assay was immunoSEQ multiplex PCR. The sample holds just under 60,000 clones. The TCR was taken from a male donor in good health and CMV-seronegative. Material: PBMCs. The chain has TRBV30 and TRBJ2-5, with a weak D call TRBD1 (7 bases). The DNA for the CDR3 is TGTGCCTGGACCCCCCGAGGAGGGGGCTACCGAGAGACCCAGTACTTC. It encodes CAWTPRGGGYRETQYF.